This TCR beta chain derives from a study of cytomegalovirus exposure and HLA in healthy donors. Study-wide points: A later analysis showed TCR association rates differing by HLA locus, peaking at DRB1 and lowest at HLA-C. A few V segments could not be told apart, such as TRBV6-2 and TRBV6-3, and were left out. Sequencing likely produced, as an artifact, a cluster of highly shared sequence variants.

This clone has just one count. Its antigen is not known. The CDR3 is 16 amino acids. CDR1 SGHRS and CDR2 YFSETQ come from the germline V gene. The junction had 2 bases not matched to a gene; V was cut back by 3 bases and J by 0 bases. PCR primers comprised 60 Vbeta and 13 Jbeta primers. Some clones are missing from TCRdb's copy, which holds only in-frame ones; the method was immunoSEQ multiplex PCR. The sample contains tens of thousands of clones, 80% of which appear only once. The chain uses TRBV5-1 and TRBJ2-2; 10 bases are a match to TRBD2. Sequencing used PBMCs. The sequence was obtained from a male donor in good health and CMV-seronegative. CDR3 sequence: CASSSSGGANTGELFF. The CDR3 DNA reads TGCGCCAGCAGCTCGAGCGGGGGGGCGAACACCGGGGAGCTGTTTTTT.